This is a list of T cell receptor beta chains from one sample in a study of blood T cell repertoires in COVID-19. Assay: immunoSEQ multiplex PCR; the TCRdb copy retains only in-frame clones and omits some. The data contain a few hundred thousand clones, around 86% of them singletons. The sequenced sample was peripheral blood. The receptors come from a woman in her 30s with active or convalescent COVID-19. Both conserved end residues are trimmed from each CDR3.

len	v_gene	j_gene	CDR3aa
11	TRBV6-4	TRBJ2-1	ASSDSQAGEQF
12	TRBV15	TRBJ1-1	ATSRGDLNTEAF
12	TRBV7-9	TRBJ1-2	ASRTETGGVGYT
13	TRBV7-2	TRBJ2-7	ASSKLAGGLHEQY
14	TRBV5-1	TRBJ1-3	ASSLAGSYSGNTIY
13	TRBV30	TRBJ1-4	AWSGYSSGNEKLF
11	TRBV3-1/TRBV3-2	TRBJ1-1	ASSQDRVTEAF
13	TRBV27	TRBJ2-1	ASSFSGSSYNEQF
13	TRBV28	TRBJ1-2	ASRETGGQDYGYT
14	TRBV3-1/TRBV3-2	TRBJ2-7	ASSRGGGGALREQY
9	TRBV6-2/TRBV6-3	TRBJ2-7	ASSSGGTQY
11	TRBV11-3	TRBJ2-7	ASSVGLASEQY
14	TRBV19	TRBJ1-5	ASSRATDYSNQPQH
14	TRBV18	TRBJ2-4	ASSPLPGGTKNIQY
10	TRBV7-9	TRBJ1-5	ASSLDYQPQH
11	TRBV14	TRBJ1-2	ASSPGTGRGYT
14	TRBV4-1	TRBJ2-1	ASSHLGQRGYNEQF
11	TRBV5-1	TRBJ2-7	ASSLPDRFEQY
14	TRBV21-1	TRBJ1-1	ASINYRTDANTEAF
13	TRBV19	TRBJ2-1	ASSISPSGQIEQF
14	TRBV4-1	TRBJ1-6	ASSQDQGRGNSPLH
16	TRBV6-1	TRBJ1-3	ASSEKVAGGSSGNTIY
15	TRBV5-1	TRBJ2-5	ASSNPRGGDAWETQY
11	TRBV19	TRBJ1-1	ASSIDWGREAF